These T cell receptor beta chains were read from a single sample in a study of OX40 agonist ivuxolimab in advanced cancers. Sequencing was performed with immunoSEQ multiplex PCR; in TCRdb, only in-frame clones are kept and a portion is missing. The table lists 20,000 or so clones, 74% of them singletons. The sequences come from CD4+ or CD8+ T cells sorted from blood, collected in a trial of the OX40 agonist ivuxolimab. The receptors derive from an adult with an advanced solid tumor such as melanoma, head and neck, liver or kidney cancer. CDR3s leave out the opening cysteine and the closing phenylalanine or tryptophan. The order of the fields is V gene, CDR3 protein.

v_call: TRBV4-1; cdr3_aa: ASSQARDSYQETQY
v_call: TRBV16; cdr3_aa: ASSQSVTGEISYEQY
v_call: TRBV29-1; cdr3_aa: SVRGREQY
v_call: TRBV7-9; cdr3_aa: ASSLSSGSWDEQF
v_call: TRBV5-6; cdr3_aa: ASSSYQETQY
v_call: TRBV5-1; cdr3_aa: ASSFDRMNTEAF
v_call: TRBV7-8; cdr3_aa: ASSLVTSGVGTQY
v_call: TRBV4-1; cdr3_aa: ASSQDALETQY
v_call: TRBV7-9; cdr3_aa: ASSLFDRVNGNTIY
v_call: TRBV2; cdr3_aa: ASSRPQKAYGYT
v_call: TRBV28; cdr3_aa: ASRPTWFTEAF
v_call: TRBV13; cdr3_aa: ASSLFAGELF
v_call: TRBV4-1; cdr3_aa: ASSLATGAVGTEAF
v_call: TRBV9; cdr3_aa: ASSVWVHTEAF
v_call: TRBV5-6; cdr3_aa: ASSFGTGSRLWQPQH
v_call: TRBV7-6; cdr3_aa: ASSPWDSYEQY
v_call: TRBV4-3; cdr3_aa: ASSQDWDWGSTQY
v_call: TRBV11-2; cdr3_aa: ASSSKSGGGGPETQY
v_call: TRBV7-9; cdr3_aa: ASSNLGTDTQY
v_call: TRBV30; cdr3_aa: AWSVGSNQPQH
v_call: TRBV5-1; cdr3_aa: ASSLLWGDEQF
v_call: TRBV4-1; cdr3_aa: ASSQAHAEVGYNEQF
v_call: TRBV28; cdr3_aa: ASSPWTSGILIGELF
v_call: TRBV10-1; cdr3_aa: ASSEVAGGPTDTQY
v_call: TRBV19; cdr3_aa: ASSLIGAGTGELF
v_call: TRBV5-4; cdr3_aa: ASSPRTSGLDTDTQY
v_call: TRBV5-4; cdr3_aa: ASSYGAFEAF
v_call: TRBV30; cdr3_aa: AWSVPSAGSALYEQY
v_call: TRBV5-1; cdr3_aa: ASSPGVAPPSQETQY
v_call: TRBV19; cdr3_aa: ASSIGRGGGYEQY
v_call: TRBV27; cdr3_aa: ASSLTGGFTDTQY
v_call: TRBV5-1; cdr3_aa: ASSLAGGLAEQY
v_call: TRBV5-6; cdr3_aa: ASTLQPWGTRTGELF
v_call: TRBV27; cdr3_aa: ASSPLGGVSEQY
v_call: TRBV11-2; cdr3_aa: ASSPTAGGITEAF
v_call: TRBV21-1; cdr3_aa: ASNGPGTGAGELF
v_call: TRBV18; cdr3_aa: ASSYTDTQY